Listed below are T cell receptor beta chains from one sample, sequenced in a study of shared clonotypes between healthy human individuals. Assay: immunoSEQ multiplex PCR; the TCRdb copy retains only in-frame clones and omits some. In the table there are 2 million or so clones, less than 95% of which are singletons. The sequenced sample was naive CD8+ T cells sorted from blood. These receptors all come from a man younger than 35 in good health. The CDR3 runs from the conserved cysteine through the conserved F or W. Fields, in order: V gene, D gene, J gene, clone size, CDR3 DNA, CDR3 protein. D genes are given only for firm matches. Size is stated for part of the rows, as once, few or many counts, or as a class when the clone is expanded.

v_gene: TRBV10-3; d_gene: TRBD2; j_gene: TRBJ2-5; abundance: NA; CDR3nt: TGTGCCATCAGGACGGGACTAGCGGGAAAGTGGGGAGAGACCCAGTACTTC; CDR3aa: CAIRTGLAGKWGETQYF
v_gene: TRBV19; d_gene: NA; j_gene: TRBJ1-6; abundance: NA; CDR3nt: TGTGCCAGTAGTCTACCGGGCACCGCCAAACCCCTCCACTTT; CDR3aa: CASSLPGTAKPLHF
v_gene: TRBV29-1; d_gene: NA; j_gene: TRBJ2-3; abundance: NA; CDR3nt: TGCAGCGTTGAAGGAGTAGCGGCAGGGTGGGGAGATACGCAGTATTTT; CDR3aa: CSVEGVAAGWGDTQYF
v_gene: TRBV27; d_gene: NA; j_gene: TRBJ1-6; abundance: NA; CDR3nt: TGTGCCAGCAGAATATTAGACGACAGCTCCTATAATTCACCCCTCCACTTT; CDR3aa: CASRILDDSSYNSPLHF
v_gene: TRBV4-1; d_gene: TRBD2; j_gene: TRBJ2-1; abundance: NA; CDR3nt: TGCGCCAGCAGCCAGGAAGGACTAGCGGGGAGAAATGAGCAGTTCTTC; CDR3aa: CASSQEGLAGRNEQFF
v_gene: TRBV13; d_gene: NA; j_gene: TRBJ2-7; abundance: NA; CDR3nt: TGTGCCAGCAGCGACCGTCGGACAGCCAACTTC; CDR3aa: CASSDRRTANF
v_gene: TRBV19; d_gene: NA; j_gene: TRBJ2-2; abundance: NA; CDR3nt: TGTGCCAGTATGGGGGATCCGAACACCGGGGAGCTGTTTTTT; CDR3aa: CASMGDPNTGELFF
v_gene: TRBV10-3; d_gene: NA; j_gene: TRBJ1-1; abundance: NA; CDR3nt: TGTGCCATCAGAAGCCCAAACACTGAAGCTTTCTTT; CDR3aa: CAIRSPNTEAFF
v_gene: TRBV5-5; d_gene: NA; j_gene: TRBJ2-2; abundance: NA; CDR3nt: TGTGCCAGCAGCTGGGACATAAACACCGGGGAGCTGTTTTTT; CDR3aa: CASSWDINTGELFF
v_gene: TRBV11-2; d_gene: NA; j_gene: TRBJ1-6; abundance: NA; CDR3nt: TGTGCCAGCAGTTTTTCCGGGGCCAGCTCCTATAATTCACCCCTCCACTTT; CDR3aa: CASSFSGASSYNSPLHF
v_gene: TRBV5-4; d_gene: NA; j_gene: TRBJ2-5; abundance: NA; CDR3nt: TGTGCCAGCAGCCCGGCAGAGGGAGGAGAGACCCAGTACTTC; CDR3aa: CASSPAEGGETQYF
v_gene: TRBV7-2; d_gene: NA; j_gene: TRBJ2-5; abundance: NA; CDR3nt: TGTGCCAGCAGCTTCCTACAGGGACGCCAAGAGACCCAGTACTTC; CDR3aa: CASSFLQGRQETQYF
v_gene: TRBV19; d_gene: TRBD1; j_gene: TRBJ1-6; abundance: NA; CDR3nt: TGTGCCAGTAGTACCGGGACAGCACTTCTTTCCTCCTATAATTCACCCCTCCACTTT; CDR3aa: CASSTGTALLSSYNSPLHF
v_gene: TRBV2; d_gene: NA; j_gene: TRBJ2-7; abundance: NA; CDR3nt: TGTGCCGGGGCCCCGGGACTCGATTACGAGCAGTACTTC; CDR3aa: CAGAPGLDYEQYF
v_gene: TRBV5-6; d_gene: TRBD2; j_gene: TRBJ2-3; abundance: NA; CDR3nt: TGTGCCAGCAGCTTTGTGGGAGGGTACACAGATACGCAGTATTTT; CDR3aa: CASSFVGGYTDTQYF
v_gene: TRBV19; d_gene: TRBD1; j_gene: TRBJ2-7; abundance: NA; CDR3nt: TGTGCCAGTAGTTGGACAGGGGCCTACGAGCAGTACTTC; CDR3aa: CASSWTGAYEQYF
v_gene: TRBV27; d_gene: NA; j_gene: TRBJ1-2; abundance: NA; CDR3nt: TGTGCCAGCAGTTCAGCGGACACGGCGCGGCCTAACTATGGCTACACCTTC; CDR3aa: CASSSADTARPNYGYTF
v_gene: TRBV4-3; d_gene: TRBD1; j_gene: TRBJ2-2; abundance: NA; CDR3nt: TGCGCCAGCAGCCAAGAGCCGGACAGGGTGACCGGGGAGCTGTTTTTT; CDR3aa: CASSQEPDRVTGELFF
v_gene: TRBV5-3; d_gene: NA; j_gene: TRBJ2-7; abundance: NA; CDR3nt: TGTGCCAGAAGCTTGGCTACTCCCATCGAGCAGTACTTC; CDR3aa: CARSLATPIEQYF
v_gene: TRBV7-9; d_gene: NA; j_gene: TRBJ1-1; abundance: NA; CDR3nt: TGTGCCAGCAGCTTATCCCCGGTGAACACTGAAGCTTTCTTT; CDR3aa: CASSLSPVNTEAFF
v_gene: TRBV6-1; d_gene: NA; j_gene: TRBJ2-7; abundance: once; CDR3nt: TGTGCCAGCAGGAAGGACTCCCTCAGCTCCTACGAGCAGTACTTC; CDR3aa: CASRKDSLSSYEQYF
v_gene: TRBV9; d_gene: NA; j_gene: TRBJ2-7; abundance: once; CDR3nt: TGTGCCAGCAGCTACACAGGGAACTCCTACGAGCAGTACTTC; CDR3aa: CASSYTGNSYEQYF
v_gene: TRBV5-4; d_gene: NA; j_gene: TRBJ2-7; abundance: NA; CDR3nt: TGTGCCAGCAGCTTGTCGGGGGCTTGGGACGAGCAGTACTTC; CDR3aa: CASSLSGAWDEQYF
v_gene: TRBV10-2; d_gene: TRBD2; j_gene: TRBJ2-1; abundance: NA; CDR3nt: TGCGCCAGCAGTGATGGCAGCGGGGGGGATCTGTTCTTC; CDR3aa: CASSDGSGGDLFF
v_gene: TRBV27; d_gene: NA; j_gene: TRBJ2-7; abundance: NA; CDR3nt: TGTGCCAGCAGGCGGACCCAAGACGGTTGGAACTACGAGCAGTACTTC; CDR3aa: CASRRTQDGWNYEQYF
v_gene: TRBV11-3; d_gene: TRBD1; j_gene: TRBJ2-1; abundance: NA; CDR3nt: TGTGCCAGCAGCTCGCGACAGGGATTATACAATGAGCAGTTCTTC; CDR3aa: CASSSRQGLYNEQFF
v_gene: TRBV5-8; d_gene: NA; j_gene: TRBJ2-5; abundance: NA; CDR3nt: TGTGCCAGCAGCTTAACCACGGGGGGCCACGGGGAGACCCAGTACTTC; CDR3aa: CASSLTTGGHGETQYF
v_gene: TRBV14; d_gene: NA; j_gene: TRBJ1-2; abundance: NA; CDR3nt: TGTGCCAGCAGCCAAGACAATGGCTACACCTTC; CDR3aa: CASSQDNGYTF
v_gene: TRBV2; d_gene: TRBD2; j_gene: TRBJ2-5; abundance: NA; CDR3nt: TGTGCCAGCAGGGAAGGGGCTAGCGGGGGCCTGAGGCAAGAGACCCAGTACTTC; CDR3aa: CASREGASGGLRQETQYF
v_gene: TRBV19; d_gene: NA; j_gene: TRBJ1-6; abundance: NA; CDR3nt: TGTGCCAGTAGTATTAATCGGGATTCACCCCTCCACTTT; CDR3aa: CASSINRDSPLHF
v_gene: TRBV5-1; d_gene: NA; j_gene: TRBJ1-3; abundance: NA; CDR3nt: TGCGCCAGCAGCTTGGAGGCACAGGGAGGAAACACCATATATTTT; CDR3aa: CASSLEAQGGNTIYF
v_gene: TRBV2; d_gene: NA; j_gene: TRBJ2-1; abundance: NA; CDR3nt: TGTGCCAGCAGGACTATCGATCCCTACAATGAGCAGTTCTTC; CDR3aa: CASRTIDPYNEQFF
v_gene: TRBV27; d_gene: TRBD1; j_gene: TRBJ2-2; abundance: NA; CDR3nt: TGTGCCAGCAGCCCAGGGACAGTTTTGAACACCGGGGAGCTGTTTTTT; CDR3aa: CASSPGTVLNTGELFF
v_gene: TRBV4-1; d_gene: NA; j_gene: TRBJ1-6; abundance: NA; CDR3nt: TGCGCCAGCAGCCAAGATCACGGGATTTCACCCCTCCACTTT; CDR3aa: CASSQDHGISPLHF
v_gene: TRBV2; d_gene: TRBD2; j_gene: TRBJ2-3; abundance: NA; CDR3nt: TGTGCCAGCAGTGCAAGCGGGGATTCAGATACGCAGTATTTT; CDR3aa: CASSASGDSDTQYF
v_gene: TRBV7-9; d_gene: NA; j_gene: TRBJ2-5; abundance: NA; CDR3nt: TGTGCCAGCAGCTCTCGAATCCAAGAGACCCAGTACTTC; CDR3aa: CASSSRIQETQYF
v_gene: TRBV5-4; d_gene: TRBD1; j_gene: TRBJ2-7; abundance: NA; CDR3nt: TGTGCCAGCCGGGACAGGGGCTCCTACGAGCAGTACTTC; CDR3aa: CASRDRGSYEQYF
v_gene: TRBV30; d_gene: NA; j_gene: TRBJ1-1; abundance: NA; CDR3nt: TGTGCCTGGACCTCAGGGGCCCCAGGGGCTTTCTTT; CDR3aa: CAWTSGAPGAFF
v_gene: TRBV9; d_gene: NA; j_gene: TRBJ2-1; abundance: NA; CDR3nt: TGTGCCAGCAGCGTAGTGTCCGGGTCAGTAGATGAGCAGTTCTTC; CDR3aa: CASSVVSGSVDEQFF
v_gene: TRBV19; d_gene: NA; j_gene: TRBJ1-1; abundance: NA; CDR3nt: TGTGCCAGTAGTCGACGACCGGACGGGAACACTGAAGCTTTCTTT; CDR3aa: CASSRRPDGNTEAFF
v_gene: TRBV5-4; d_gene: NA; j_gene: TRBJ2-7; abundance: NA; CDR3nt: TGTGCCAGCAGCTTGGAAAGGGGTCACTACGAGCAGTACTTC; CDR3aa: CASSLERGHYEQYF
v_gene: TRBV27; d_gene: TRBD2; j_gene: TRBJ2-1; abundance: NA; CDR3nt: TGTGCCAGCAGTTTAGAACCCCCGACTAGTTGGCGGGGGAATGAGCAGTTCTTC; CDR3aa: CASSLEPPTSWRGNEQFF